This T cell receptor beta chain comes out of a study of T cell responses to AZD1222 COVID-19 vaccine. At the level of the study: Second-dose schedules of about 4 or about 12 weeks were combined. General study findings and limits: CD4 TCRs covered the whole spike, strongest at regions 160-218 and 743-854. Clonal diversity was possibly underestimated; the donors were predominantly white British and more often female. Spike-specific TCR repertoires showed rising breadth and depth after two AZD1222 doses.

Details on this clone: Its antigen remains unidentified.

Data came from immunoSEQ multiplex PCR; TCRdb stores just in-frame clones and leaves some out. The table lists over 110,000 clones, 75% to 90% of them singletons. The CDR3 spans 14 residues. Germline CDR1 and CDR2: LGHDT and YNNKEL (reference sequence). V lost 5 bases, J lost 6 bases, and 14 bases lay in between. The V gene is TRBV3-1 (or the pseudogene TRBV3-2), the J gene TRBJ1-5, with D possibly matching TRBD1 (6 bases). This clonotype originated in an adult in good health. The sample was peripheral blood, taken on day 0 of AZD1222 vaccination. In DNA, the CDR3 is TGTGCCAGCAGCGCCCCAGGGGAGGGTCAGCCCCAGCATTTT. This encodes CASSAPGEGQPQHF.